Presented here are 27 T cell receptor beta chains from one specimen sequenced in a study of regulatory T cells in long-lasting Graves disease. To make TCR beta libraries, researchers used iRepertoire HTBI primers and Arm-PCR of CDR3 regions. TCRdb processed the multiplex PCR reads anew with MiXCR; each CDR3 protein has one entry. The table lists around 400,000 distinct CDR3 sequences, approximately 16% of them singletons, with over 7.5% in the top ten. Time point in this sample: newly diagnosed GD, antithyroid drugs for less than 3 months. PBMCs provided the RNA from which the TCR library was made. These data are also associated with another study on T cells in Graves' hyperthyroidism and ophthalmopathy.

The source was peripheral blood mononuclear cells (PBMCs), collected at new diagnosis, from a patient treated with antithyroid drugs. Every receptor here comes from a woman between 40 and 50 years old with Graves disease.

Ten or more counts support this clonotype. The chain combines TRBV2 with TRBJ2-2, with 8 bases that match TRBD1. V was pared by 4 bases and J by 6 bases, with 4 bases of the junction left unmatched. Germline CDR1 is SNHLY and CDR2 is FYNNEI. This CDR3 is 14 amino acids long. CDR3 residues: CASSAPDRAGELFF. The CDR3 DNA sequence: TGTGCCAGCAGTGCCCCGGACAGGGCCGGGGAGCTGTTTTTT.

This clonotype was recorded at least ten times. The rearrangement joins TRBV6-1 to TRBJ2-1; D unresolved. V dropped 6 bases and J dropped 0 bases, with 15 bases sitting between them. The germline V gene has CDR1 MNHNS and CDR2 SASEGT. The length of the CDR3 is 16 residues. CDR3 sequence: CASRMGELNSYNEQFF. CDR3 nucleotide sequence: TGTGCCAGCAGGATGGGCGAACTAAACTCCTACAATGAGCAGTTCTTC.

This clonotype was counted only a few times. The CDR3 DNA reads TGTGCCAGCAGCCAAGGACTTAGCACAGATACGCAGTATTTT. As protein: CASSQGLSTDTQYF. V gene TRBV3-1 combines with J gene TRBJ2-3, with D uncertain. Trimming stripped 1 base from V and 0 bases from J, with 5 bases between. Germline V gene lookup returns CDR1 LGHDT and CDR2 YNNKEL (reference sequence). CDR3 size: 14 residues.

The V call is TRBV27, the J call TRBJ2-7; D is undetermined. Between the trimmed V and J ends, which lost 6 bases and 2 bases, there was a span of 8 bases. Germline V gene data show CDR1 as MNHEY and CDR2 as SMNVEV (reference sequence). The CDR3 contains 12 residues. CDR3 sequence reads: CASRSDTYEQYF. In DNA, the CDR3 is TGTGCCAGCAGGAGCGACACCTACGAGCAGTACTTC.

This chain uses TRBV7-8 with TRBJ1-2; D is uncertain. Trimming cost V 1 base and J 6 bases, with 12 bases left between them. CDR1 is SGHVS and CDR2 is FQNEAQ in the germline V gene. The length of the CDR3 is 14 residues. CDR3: CASSLGEVSDGYTF. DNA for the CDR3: TGTGCCAGCAGCTTAGGAGAGGTTTCGGATGGCTACACCTTC.

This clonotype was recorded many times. CDR3 nucleotides: TGTGCCAGCAGTCAGGGCGGGCGCTCCTACGAGCAGTACTTC. Translation gives CASSQGGRSYEQYF. The V and J genes are TRBV27 and TRBJ2-7; D is tentatively TRBD1 or TRBD2 (5 bases each). Trimming left V 5 bases short and J 0 bases short, with 11 bases between. The germline V gene encodes CDR1 MNHEY and CDR2 SMNVEV (reference sequence). The CDR3 spans 14 residues.

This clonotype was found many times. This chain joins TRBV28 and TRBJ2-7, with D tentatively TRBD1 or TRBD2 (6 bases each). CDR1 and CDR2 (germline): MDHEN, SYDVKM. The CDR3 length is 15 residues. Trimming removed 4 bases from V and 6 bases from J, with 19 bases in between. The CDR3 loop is CASSWRGSGVGEQYF. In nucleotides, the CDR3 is TGTGCCAGCAGTTGGAGGGGGAGTGGGGTTGGCGAGCAGTACTTC.

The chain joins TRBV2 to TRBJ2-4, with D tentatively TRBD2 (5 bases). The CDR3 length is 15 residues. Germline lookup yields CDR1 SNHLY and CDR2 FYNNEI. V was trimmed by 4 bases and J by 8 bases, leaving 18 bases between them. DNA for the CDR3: TGTGCCAGCAGTGGGCGGGCTACGAAGGAGGACATTCAGTACTTC. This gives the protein CASSGRATKEDIQYF.

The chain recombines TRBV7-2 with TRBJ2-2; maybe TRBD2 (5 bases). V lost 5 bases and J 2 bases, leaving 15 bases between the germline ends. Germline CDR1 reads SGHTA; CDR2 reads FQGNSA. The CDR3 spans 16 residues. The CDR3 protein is CASSPWGSANTGELFF. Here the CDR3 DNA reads TGTGCCAGCAGCCCTTGGGGTAGCGCCAACACCGGGGAGCTGTTTTTT.

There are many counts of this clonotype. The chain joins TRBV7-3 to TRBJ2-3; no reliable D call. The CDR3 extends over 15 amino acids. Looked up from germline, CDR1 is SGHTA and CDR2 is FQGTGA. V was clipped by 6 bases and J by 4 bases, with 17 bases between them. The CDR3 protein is CASSLGQSFADTQYF. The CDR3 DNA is TGTGCCAGCAGTCTCGGCCAGTCCTTTGCAGATACGCAGTATTTT.

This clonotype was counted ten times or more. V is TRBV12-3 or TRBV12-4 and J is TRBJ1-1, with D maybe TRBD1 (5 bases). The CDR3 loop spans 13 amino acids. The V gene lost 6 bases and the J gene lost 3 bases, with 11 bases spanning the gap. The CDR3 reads CASRGGKDTEAFF. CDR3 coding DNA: TGTGCCAGCAGGGGGGGGAAAGACACTGAAGCTTTCTTT.

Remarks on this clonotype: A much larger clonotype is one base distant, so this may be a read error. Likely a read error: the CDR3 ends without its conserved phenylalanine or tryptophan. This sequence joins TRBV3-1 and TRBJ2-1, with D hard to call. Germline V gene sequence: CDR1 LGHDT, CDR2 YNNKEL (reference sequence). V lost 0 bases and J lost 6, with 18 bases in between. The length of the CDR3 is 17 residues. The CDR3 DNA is TGTGCCAGCAGCCAAGAGGTCTGGCCCACATGGGGCAATGAGCAGTTCCTC. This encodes CASSQEVWPTWGNEQFL.

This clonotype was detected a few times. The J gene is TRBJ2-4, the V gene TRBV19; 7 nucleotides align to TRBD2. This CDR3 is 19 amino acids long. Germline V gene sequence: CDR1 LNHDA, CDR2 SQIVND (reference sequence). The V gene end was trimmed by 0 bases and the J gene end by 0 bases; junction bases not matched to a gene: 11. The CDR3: CASSIDPAGDVLAKNIQYF. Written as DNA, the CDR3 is TGTGCCAGTAGTATAGATCCGGCGGGAGACGTCTTAGCCAAAAACATTCAGTACTTC.

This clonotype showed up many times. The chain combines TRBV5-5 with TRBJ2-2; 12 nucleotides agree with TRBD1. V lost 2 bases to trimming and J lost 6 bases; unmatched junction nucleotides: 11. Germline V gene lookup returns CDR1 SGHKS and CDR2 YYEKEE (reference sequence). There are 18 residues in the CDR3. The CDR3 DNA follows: TGTGCCAGCAGCTTAAGATCCCGGGACAGGGGGCTCCCCGGGGAGCTGTTTTTT. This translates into CASSLRSRDRGLPGELFF.

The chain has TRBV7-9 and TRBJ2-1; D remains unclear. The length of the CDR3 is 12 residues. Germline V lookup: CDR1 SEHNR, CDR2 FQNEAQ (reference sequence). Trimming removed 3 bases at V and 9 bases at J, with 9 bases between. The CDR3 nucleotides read TGTGCCAGCAGCTTGCCCAGCCCTGAGCAGTTCTTC. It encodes CASSLPSPEQFF.

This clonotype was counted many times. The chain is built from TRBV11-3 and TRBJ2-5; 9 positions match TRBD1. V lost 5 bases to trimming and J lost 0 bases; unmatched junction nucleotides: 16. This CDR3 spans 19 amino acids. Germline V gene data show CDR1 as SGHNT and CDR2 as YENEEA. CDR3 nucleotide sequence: TGTGCCAGCAGCACCAAGTGGATAACAGGGGGCGATTACCAAGAGACCCAGTACTTC. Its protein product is CASSTKWITGGDYQETQYF.

The CDR3, as DNA: TGTGCCAGCAGTCCGGGGGATGTACGTGAAAAACTGTTTTTT. Its protein is CASSPGDVREKLFF. The chain carries TRBV28 and TRBJ1-4; the D gene is possibly TRBD1 (5 bases). This CDR3 has 14 amino acids. The germline CDR1 and CDR2 sequences are MDHEN and SYDVKM. V gave up 5 bases and J gave up 7 bases, with 14 bases separating them.

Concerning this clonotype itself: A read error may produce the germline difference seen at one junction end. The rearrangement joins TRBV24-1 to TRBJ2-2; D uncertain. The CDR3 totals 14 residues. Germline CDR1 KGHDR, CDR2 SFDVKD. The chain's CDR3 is CTTSDRLHTGELFF. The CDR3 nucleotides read TGTACCACCAGTGACCGCCTTCACACCGGGGAGCTGTTTTTT.

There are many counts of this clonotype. The CDR3 spells CASSTTRGGETQYF. The DNA of the CDR3 is TGTGCCAGTAGTACCACCAGGGGAGGAGAGACCCAGTACTTC. The rearrangement joins TRBV19 to TRBJ2-5; D is possibly TRBD1 or TRBD2 (6 bases each). CDR1 and CDR2 from the germline V gene are LNHDA and SQIVND (reference sequence). This CDR3 is 14 amino acids long. V lost 4 bases and J 4 bases, leaving 13 bases between the germline ends.

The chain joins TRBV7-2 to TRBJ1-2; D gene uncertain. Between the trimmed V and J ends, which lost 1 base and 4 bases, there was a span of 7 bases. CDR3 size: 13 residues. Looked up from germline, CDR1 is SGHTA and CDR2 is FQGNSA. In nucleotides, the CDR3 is TGTGCCAGCAGCTTAGGGGTGCGCTATGGCTACACCTTC. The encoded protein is CASSLGVRYGYTF.

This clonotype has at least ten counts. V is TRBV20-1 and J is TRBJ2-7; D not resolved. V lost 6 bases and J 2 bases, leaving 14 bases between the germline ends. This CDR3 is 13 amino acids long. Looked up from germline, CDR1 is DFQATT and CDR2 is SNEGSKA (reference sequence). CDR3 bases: TGCAGTGCCAGTACGTGGATGGCCTACGAGCAGTACTTC. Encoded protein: CSASTWMAYEQYF.

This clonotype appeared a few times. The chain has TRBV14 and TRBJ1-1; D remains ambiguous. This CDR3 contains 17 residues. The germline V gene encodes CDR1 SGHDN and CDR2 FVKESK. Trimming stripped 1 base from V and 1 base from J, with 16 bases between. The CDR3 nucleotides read TGTGCCAGCAGCCAAGGTTATGGGTGGACCGCGAACACTGAAGCTTTCTTT. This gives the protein CASSQGYGWTANTEAFF. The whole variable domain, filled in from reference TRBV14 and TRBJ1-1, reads EAGVTQFPSHSVIEKGQTVTLRCDPISGHDNLYWYRRVMGKEIKFLLHFVKESKQDESGMPNNRFLAERTGGTYSTLKVQPAELEDSGVYFCASSQGYGWTANTEAFFGQGTRLTVV.

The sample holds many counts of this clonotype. The CDR3 loop is CASSLTGQGAREQFF. In nucleotides, the CDR3 is TGTGCCAGCAGCCTAACTGGACAGGGGGCAAGGGAGCAGTTCTTC. The rearrangement uses TRBV13 and TRBJ2-1; the match to TRBD1 covers 11 bases. There are 15 residues in the CDR3. V shed 5 bases, J shed 10 bases, and the junction held 10 bases outside the gene matches. Per the germline V gene, CDR1 is PRHDT and CDR2 is FYEKMQ (reference sequence).

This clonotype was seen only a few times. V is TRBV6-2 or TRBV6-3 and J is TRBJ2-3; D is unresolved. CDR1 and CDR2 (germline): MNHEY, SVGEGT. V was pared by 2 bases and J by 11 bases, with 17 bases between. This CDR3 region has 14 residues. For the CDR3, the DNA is TGTGCCAGCAGTTACGGATCAGAGTCCCAAAAGCAGTATTTT. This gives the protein CASSYGSESQKQYF.

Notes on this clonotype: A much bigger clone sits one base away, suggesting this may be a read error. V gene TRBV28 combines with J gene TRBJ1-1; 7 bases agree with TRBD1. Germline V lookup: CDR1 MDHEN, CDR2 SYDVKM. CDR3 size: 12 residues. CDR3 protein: CASSSDRVGALF. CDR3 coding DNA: TGTGCCAGCAGTTCCGACAGGGTAGGGGCTCTCTTT.

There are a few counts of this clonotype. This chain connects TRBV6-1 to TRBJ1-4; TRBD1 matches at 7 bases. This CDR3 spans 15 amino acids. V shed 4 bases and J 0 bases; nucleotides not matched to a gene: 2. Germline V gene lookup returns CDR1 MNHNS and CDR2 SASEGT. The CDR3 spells CASSAQGATNEKLFF. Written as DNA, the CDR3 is TGTGCCAGCAGTGCCCAGGGGGCAACTAATGAAAAACTGTTTTTT.

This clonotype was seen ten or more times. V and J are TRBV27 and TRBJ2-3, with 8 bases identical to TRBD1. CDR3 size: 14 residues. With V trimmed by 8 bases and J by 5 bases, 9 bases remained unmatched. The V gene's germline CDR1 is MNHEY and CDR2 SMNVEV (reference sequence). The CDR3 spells CASPTDRAKDTQYF. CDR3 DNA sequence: TGTGCCAGCCCTACGGACAGGGCTAAAGATACGCAGTATTTT.